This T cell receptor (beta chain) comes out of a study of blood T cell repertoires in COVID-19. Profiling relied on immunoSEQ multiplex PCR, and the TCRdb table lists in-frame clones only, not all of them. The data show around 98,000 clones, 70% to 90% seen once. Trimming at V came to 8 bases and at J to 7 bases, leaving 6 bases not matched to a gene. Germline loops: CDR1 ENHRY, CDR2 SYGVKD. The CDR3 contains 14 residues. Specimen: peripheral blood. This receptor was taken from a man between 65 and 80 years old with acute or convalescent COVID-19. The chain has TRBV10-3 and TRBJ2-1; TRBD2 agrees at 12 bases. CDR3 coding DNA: TGTGCCATCGGGCCGGGACTAGCGGGTAATGAGCAGTTCTTC. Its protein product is CAIGPGLAGNEQFF.